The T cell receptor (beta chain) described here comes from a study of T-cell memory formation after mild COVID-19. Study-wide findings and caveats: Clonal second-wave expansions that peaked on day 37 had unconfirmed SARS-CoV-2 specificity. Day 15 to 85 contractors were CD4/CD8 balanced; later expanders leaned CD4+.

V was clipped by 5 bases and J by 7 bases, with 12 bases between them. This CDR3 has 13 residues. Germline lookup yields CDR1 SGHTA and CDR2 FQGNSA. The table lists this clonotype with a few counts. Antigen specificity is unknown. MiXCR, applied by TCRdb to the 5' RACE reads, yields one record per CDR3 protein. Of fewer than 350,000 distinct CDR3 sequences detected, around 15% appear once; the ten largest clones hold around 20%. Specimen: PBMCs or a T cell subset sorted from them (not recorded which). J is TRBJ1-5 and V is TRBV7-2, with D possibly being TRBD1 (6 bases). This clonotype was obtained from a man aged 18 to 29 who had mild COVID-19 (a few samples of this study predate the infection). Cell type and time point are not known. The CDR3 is CASSGGGAQPQHF. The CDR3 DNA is TGTGCCAGCAGCGGAGGGGGGGCGCAGCCCCAGCATTTT.